One sample yielded the 9 T cell receptor beta chains listed below, sequenced in a study of beta chain features in type 1 diabetes. Every isolated RNA sample was fully reverse transcribed, so sequencing captured expressed TCRB transcripts. Sequenced by immunoSEQ multiplex PCR; TCRdb stores in-frame clones only, minus some. There are about 130,000 clones in the sample; about a tenth occur only once, and 0.68% lies in the top ten. Sequenced material: central memory CD4+ T cells from blood. Receptors were obtained from a man aged 18 to 35 in good health.

This chain joins TRBV27 and TRBJ2-5, with TRBD1 matching 10 bases. Germline-derived CDR1 and CDR2 are MNHEY and SMNVEV (reference sequence). The CDR3 is 15 residues long. The junction had 4 bases not matched to a gene; V was cut back by 5 bases and J by 1 base. CDR3 DNA sequence: TGTGCCAGCAGTCCTGGGACAGGGGTCCAAGAGACCCAGTACTTC. Translation: CASSPGTGVQETQYF.

The rearrangement links TRBV5-4 to TRBJ2-5, with TRBD2 matching over 12 bases. Trimming took 1 base from V and 3 from J; bases not matched to a gene: 1. Germline CDR1 and CDR2: SGHNT and YYREEE (reference sequence). This CDR3 is built from 15 residues. The CDR3 nucleotides read TGTGCCAGCAGCTTGCGACTAGCGGGGGAAGAGACCCAGTACTTC. It specifies CASSLRLAGEETQYF.

The gene calls are TRBV7-8 and TRBJ1-5, with D possibly being TRBD1 (5 bases). Germline V gene data show CDR1 as SGHVS and CDR2 as FQNEAQ. The CDR3 is made up of 14 amino acids. V was clipped by 0 bases and J by 6 bases, with 9 bases between them. The CDR3: CASSLAGTGQPQHF. In DNA form, the CDR3 reads TGTGCCAGCAGCTTAGCGGGGACTGGTCAGCCCCAGCATTTT.

The table lists this clone with a few counts. The chain is built from TRBV28 and TRBJ2-5, with 12 positions matching TRBD1. Germline CDR1 reads MDHEN; CDR2 reads SYDVKM. With 3 bases clipped from V and 1 base from J, the junction kept 3 bases outside the gene matches. The CDR3 runs to 16 residues. The CDR3 nucleotides are TGTGCCAGCAGTTTGGGACAGGGGGCGTCCCAAGAGACCCAGTACTTC. It is translated as CASSLGQGASQETQYF.

This clone was detected only a few times. The rearrangement links TRBV4-2 to TRBJ2-1, with TRBD2 as a possible D gene (7 bases). Germline assignment: CDR1 LGHNA and CDR2 YNFKEQ. The CDR3 sequence is 19 residues long. Trimming took off 1 base at V and 2 bases at J, with 21 bases between the two ends. The CDR3 here is CASSQAGGRGRGTYNEQFF. CDR3 bases: TGTGCCAGCAGCCAAGCGGGGGGCCGCGGGCGGGGGACCTACAATGAGCAGTTCTTC.

J is TRBJ1-1 and V is TRBV19; 8 bases are a match to TRBD1. Germline V gives CDR1 LNHDA, CDR2 SQIVND (reference sequence). J gave up 6 bases and V 3 bases, and 6 bases lay outside the gene matches. The CDR3 runs to 14 residues. Here the CDR3 reads CASSIPSDRAEAFF. The CDR3 bases are TGTGCCAGTAGTATTCCCTCGGACAGGGCTGAAGCTTTCTTT.

This clone was found a few times. The chain carries TRBV11-3 and TRBJ2-1; 7 nucleotides match TRBD1. The CDR3 spans 16 residues. CDR1 and CDR2 (germline): SGHNT, YENEEA. V shed 1 base and J 5 bases; nucleotides not matched to a gene: 8. CDR3 in DNA: TGTGCCAGCAGCTTAGGTGGGACAGTCTCTAACAATGAGCAGTTCTTC. The encoded protein is CASSLGGTVSNNEQFF. The whole variable domain, remainder taken from reference TRBV11-3 and TRBJ2-1, is EAGVVQSPRYKIIEKKQPVAFWCNPISGHNTLYWYLQNLGQGPELLIRYENEEAVDDSQLPKDRFSAERLKGVDSTLKIQPAELGDSAVYLCASSLGGTVSNNEQFFGPGTRLTVL.

This clone was detected only a few times. This chain uses TRBV6-5 with TRBJ2-7, with TRBD1 as a possible D gene (5 bases). The CDR3 has 13 amino acids. V lost 5 bases, J lost 3 bases, and 11 bases lay in between. Germline CDR1 MNHEY, CDR2 SVGAGI. The CDR3 DNA is TGTGCCAGCAGTGAAGTGCAGGGCTACGAGCAGTACTTC. As protein: CASSEVQGYEQYF.

The genes are TRBV7-3 and TRBJ2-6; maybe TRBD1 (6 bases). The germline V gene has CDR1 SGHTA and CDR2 FQGTGA. V was cut by 4 bases and J by 0 bases, with 13 bases left in between. CDR3 size: 17 residues. CDR3 protein: CASSSGRGDSGANVLTF. The CDR3 bases are TGTGCCAGCAGCTCGGGCAGGGGAGACTCTGGGGCCAACGTCCTGACTTTC.